The 21 T cell receptor beta chains reported below all come from one sample, sequenced in a study of blood T cell repertoires in COVID-19. Profiling relied on immunoSEQ multiplex PCR, and the TCRdb table lists in-frame clones only, not all of them. The sample has about 220,000 clones, around 82% seen once; the top ten hold more than 7%. Sequenced input: peripheral blood. These receptor sequences come from a woman aged 70-85 years with acute or convalescent COVID-19.

The rearrangement joins TRBV6-5 to TRBJ1-2; D ambiguous. The germline gives CDR1 MNHEY, CDR2 SVGAGI. The CDR3 sequence is 15 residues long. Trimming cost V 6 bases and J 2 bases, with 16 bases left between them. The CDR3 region has the DNA TGTGCCAGCAGCTCCCCGAGGTTCTCAAACTATGGCTACACCTTC. Translating gives CASSSPRFSNYGYTF.

A few counts support this clone. V and J are TRBV25-1 and TRBJ2-4; tentative D call: TRBD2 (5 bases). Germline V gene lookup returns CDR1 MGHDK and CDR2 SYGVNS. With 1 base removed from V and 6 bases from J, the gap between germline ends came to 16 bases. The CDR3 contains 16 residues. This CDR3 reads CASSEFGRGLGNIQYF. In nucleotides, the CDR3 is TGTGCCAGCAGTGAATTTGGTCGAGGGCTGGGAAACATTCAGTACTTC.

To note about this clone: Other DNA sequences in the same sample also yield this CDR3. The chain combines TRBV24-1 with TRBJ1-2; D unresolved. This CDR3 has 13 residues. Trimming stripped 2 bases from V and 6 bases from J, with 9 bases between. The germline CDR1 and CDR2 sequences are KGHDR and SFDVKD. The CDR3 protein is CATSDSVQDGYTF. DNA of the CDR3: TGTGCCACCAGTGATTCGGTCCAGGATGGCTACACCTTC.

This clone was observed a single time. The J gene is TRBJ2-1, the V gene TRBV11-2; tentatively, D is TRBD2 (7 bases). The V and J ends lost 3 bases and 4 bases respectively, with 16 bases between them. The germline gives CDR1 SGHAT, CDR2 FQNNGV. The CDR3 runs 16 residues. The CDR3 DNA reads TGTGCCAGCAGCTTCATACGGGGGGCACTTTACAATGAGCAGTTCTTC. This gives the protein CASSFIRGALYNEQFF.

The V gene is TRBV30, the J gene TRBJ1-2; TRBD1 is a possible D gene (5 bases). The CDR3 runs to 14 residues. Trimming shortened V by 3 bases and J by 2 bases, and 13 bases separated the two germline ends. Germline CDR1 reads GTSNPN; CDR2 reads SVGIG (reference sequence). CDR3 sequence: CAWSGQGLNYGYTF. The CDR3 DNA reads TGTGCCTGGAGCGGACAAGGCTTGAACTATGGCTACACCTTC.

The J gene is TRBJ2-5, the V gene TRBV6-4; maybe TRBD2 (5 bases). Germline CDR1 is MRHNA and CDR2 is SNTAGT. This CDR3 has 9 residues. CDR3 region: CTPGETQYF. The CDR3 nucleotides are TGTACCCCGGGGGAGACCCAGTACTTC.

This chain uses TRBV5-1 with TRBJ2-1, with D possibly matching TRBD1 (6 bases). The CDR3 spans 13 residues. Trimming stripped 0 bases from V and 10 bases from J, with 11 bases between. CDR1 is SGHRS and CDR2 is YFSETQ in the germline V gene. In DNA form, the CDR3 reads TGCGCCAGCAGCTTGGATTTAGGGACAGAGCAGTTCTTC. Translated: CASSLDLGTEQFF.

This clone was counted only a few times. Written as DNA, the CDR3 is TGTGCCAGCAGCTTGGAACAGCGGGGGGGCTCTGAGACCCAGTACTTC. Its translation: CASSLEQRGGSETQYF. This chain links TRBV5-8 with TRBJ2-5; TRBD2 matches 10 bases. The CDR3 is 16 residues long. Germline V gene sequence: CDR1 SGHTS, CDR2 YDEGEE. J lost 5 bases, V lost 0 bases, and 7 bases had no gene match. Full variable domain (rest looked up from reference TRBV5-8 and TRBJ2-5): EAGVTQSPTHLIKTRGQQATLRCSPISGHTSVYWYQQALGLGLQFLLWYDEGEERNRGNFPPRFSGRQFPNYSSELNVNALELEDSALYLCASSLEQRGGSETQYFGPGTRLLVL.

V usage is TRBV18 and J usage is TRBJ2-7; TRBD1 matches 7 bases. The CDR3 runs to 17 residues. The J segment lost 0 bases and the V segment lost 3 bases, leaving 11 bases of the junction unmatched. Germline V gives CDR1 KGHSH, CDR2 LQKENI. The CDR3 spells CASSPGTASPGSYEQYV. The CDR3 nucleotides are TGTGCCAGCTCACCGGGGACAGCGAGCCCTGGCTCCTACGAGCAGTACGTC.

V and J are TRBV14 and TRBJ2-2, with TRBD1 identical over 7 bases. With V trimmed by 3 bases and J by 5 bases, 6 bases remained unmatched. Germline V gene sequence: CDR1 SGHDN, CDR2 FVKESK. The length of the CDR3 is 15 residues. CDR3 region: CASSQLIRGTGELFF. The CDR3 nucleotides are TGTGCCAGCAGCCAGTTAATCAGGGGGACCGGGGAGCTGTTTTTT.

This clone has a count of ten or more. As DNA, the CDR3 is TGTGCCAGCAGCTTGTCGGCAGGGAACGCCCTCGAGCAGTACTTC. Its protein product is CASSLSAGNALEQYF. The chain couples TRBV11-2 to TRBJ2-7, with a tentative D call TRBD1 (5 bases). CDR1 SGHAT and CDR2 FQNNGV come from the germline V gene. The CDR3 totals 15 residues. Trimming removed 3 bases at V and 6 bases at J, with 18 bases between. Full variable domain (outside the CDR3, taken from reference TRBV11-2 and TRBJ2-7): EAGVAQSPRYKIIEKRQSVAFWCNPISGHATLYWYQQILGQGPKLLIQFQNNGVVDDSQLPKDRFSAERLKGVDSTLKIQPAKLEDSAVYLCASSLSAGNALEQYFGPGTRLTVT.

This clone was seen a single time. The V call is TRBV30, the J call TRBJ1-2; D possibly corresponds to TRBD1 (6 bases). CDR1 is GTSNPN, CDR2 SVGIG, per germline (reference sequence). This CDR3 region has 15 residues. Trimming took 3 bases from V and 5 from J, leaving 19 bases between them. The CDR3 nucleotides read TGTGCCTGGAGCCACAGGGAGATTAGGTCTTATGGCTACACCTTC. Amino acids: CAWSHREIRSYGYTF.

As for this clone: At the DNA level, this CDR3 is encoded by other sequences in the same sample as well. This rearrangement joins TRBV27 to TRBJ2-5; D might be TRBD2 (6 bases). The V end lost 2 bases, the J end lost 2 bases, and 9 bases lay between the germline ends. This CDR3 is 14 amino acids long. From germline, CDR1 is MNHEY and CDR2 SMNVEV (reference sequence). The CDR3, as DNA: TGTGCCAGCAGTTTACGGGGGACTCAAGAGACCCAGTACTTC. Its translation: CASSLRGTQETQYF.

The chain links TRBV14 to TRBJ2-1, with D possibly being TRBD2 (5 bases). V lost 0 bases to trimming and J lost 6 bases, with 12 bases between them. Germline lookup yields CDR1 SGHDN and CDR2 FVKESK. The CDR3 loop spans 15 amino acids. In nucleotides, the CDR3 is TGTGCCAGCAGCCAAGATCTCCCGGGGATCAATGAGCAGTTCTTC. Translation gives CASSQDLPGINEQFF.

The chain couples TRBV23-1 to TRBJ2-1; 12 bases are shared with TRBD2. TRBV23-1 belongs to the ORF category, with a function that is uncertain. This CDR3 is 20 amino acids long. The junction had 11 bases not matched to a gene; V was cut back by 0 bases and J by 2 bases. The CDR3 loop is CASSQSPLAGGVSTYNEQFF. As DNA, the CDR3 is TGCGCCAGCAGTCAATCCCCACTAGCGGGGGGCGTCAGTACCTACAATGAGCAGTTCTTC.

This clone was counted a single time. The V call is TRBV18, the J call TRBJ1-3, with D unresolved. The length of the CDR3 is 15 residues. Looked up from germline, CDR1 is KGHSH and CDR2 is LQKENI. Trimming cost V 2 bases and J 0 bases, with 8 bases left between them. The CDR3 bases are TGTGCCAGCTCACCAAGAGCTTCCTCTGGAAACACCATATATTTT. Protein: CASSPRASSGNTIYF.

The CDR3 DNA sequence: TGTGCCACCAGTGATTCGGGCAGCTCTCGGGCAGGGCAAGAGACCCAGTACTTC. This gives the protein CATSDSGSSRAGQETQYF. This rearrangement joins TRBV24-1 to TRBJ2-5; tentatively, D is TRBD1 (5 bases). Deletions cut 2 bases from V and 2 bases from J, with 20 bases between. This CDR3 spans 18 amino acids. CDR1 KGHDR and CDR2 SFDVKD come from the germline V gene.

The chain has TRBV6-1 and TRBJ2-7; the D gene is possibly TRBD1 (5 bases). The V end was cut by 2 bases, the J end by 6 bases, with 5 bases between. This CDR3 is built from 11 residues. Germline CDR1 is MNHNS and CDR2 is SASEGT. The CDR3 nucleotides are TGTGCCAGCAGTGAAAGGGGCGAGCAGTACGTC. This codes for CASSERGEQYV.

The J gene is TRBJ2-3, the V gene TRBV30, with a weak D call TRBD2 (5 bases). This CDR3 is built from 14 residues. V lost 0 bases to trimming and J lost 6 bases, with 13 bases between them. Germline V gene data show CDR1 as GTSNPN and CDR2 as SVGIG (reference sequence). The CDR3 reads CAWSVLITGDTQYF. The CDR3 DNA reads as TGTGCCTGGAGTGTACTAATCACGGGGGATACGCAGTATTTT.

This sequence joins TRBV9 and TRBJ2-4, with TRBD2 matching 9 bases. Germline trimming cut 0 bases from V and 8 bases from J; bases unmatched to any gene: 3. CDR3 length: 14 amino acids. From germline, CDR1 is SGDLS and CDR2 YYNGEE. CDR3 sequence reads: CASSVDQRGDIQYF. In DNA form, the CDR3 reads TGTGCCAGCAGCGTAGACCAGCGGGGGGACATTCAGTACTTC.

V is TRBV7-6 and J is TRBJ2-1, with 9 bases lining up with TRBD1. Germline V CDR1 and CDR2: SGHVS, FNYEAQ. Losses at the gene ends were 3 bases for V and 4 bases for J; bases not matched to a gene: 4. There are 15 residues in the CDR3. As DNA, the CDR3 is TGTGCCAGCAGCTTGGGACAGGGAAGTTACAATGAGCAGTTCTTC. It yields the protein CASSLGQGSYNEQFF.